These 21 T cell receptor beta chains were all obtained from the same sample, sequenced in a study of CD8 T cells in ankylosing spondylitis. MiXCR, run by TCRdb on the 5' RACE reads, gives a single entry per CDR3 protein. Of approximately 100,000 distinct CDR3 sequences listed, roughly 8% are singletons. The sample consisted of blood, either unsorted or a sorted T cell fraction (not recorded which). The receptors shown here come from a male donor with ankylosing spondylitis or in good health (not recorded which).

The chain carries TRBV12-3 or TRBV12-4 and TRBJ2-7; 7 bases match TRBD2. This CDR3 contains 14 residues. V lost 5 bases to trimming and J lost 5 bases; unmatched junction nucleotides: 9. In nucleotides, the CDR3 is TGTGCCAGCAGTCTGGGGGGGGGTCTCCACGAGCAGTACTTC. This translates into CASSLGGGLHEQYF.

Of note for this clonotype: Sequence at one end of the junction differs from germline and may be a read error. The V and J genes are TRBV18 and TRBJ2-5, with TRBD2 matching over 9 bases. CDR1 and CDR2 (germline): KGHSH, LQKENI. The CDR3 extends over 14 amino acids. The CDR3: CGSSPLAGEETQYF. The CDR3 DNA is TGTGGCAGCTCACCCTTAGCGGGAGAAGAGACCCAGTACTTC.

The chain is built from TRBV18 and TRBJ2-5; no firm D call. This CDR3 has 15 residues. Germline loops: CDR1 KGHSH, CDR2 LQKENI. Trimming pared 6 bases from V and 5 bases from J, leaving 19 bases between. The CDR3 DNA follows: TGTGCCAGCTCCCCTCGGAATCGGGTCCGGGAGACCCAGTACTTC. As protein: CASSPRNRVRETQYF.

The rearrangement links TRBV20-1 to TRBJ1-1; no firm D call. The V end was cut by 0 bases, the J end by 1 base, with 9 bases between. There are 14 residues in the CDR3. Per the germline V gene, CDR1 is DFQATT and CDR2 is SNEGSKA (reference sequence). The CDR3 region has the DNA TGCAGTGCTAGAGATTCACAATCGAACACTGAAGCTTTCTTT. This gives the protein CSARDSQSNTEAFF.

This clonotype was seen many times. The chain joins TRBV7-9 to TRBJ2-1; 14 bases fit TRBD2. The CDR3 is 17 amino acids. CDR1 and CDR2 (germline): SEHNR, FQNEAQ (reference sequence). J gave up 7 bases and V 4 bases, and 9 bases lay outside the gene matches. The chain's CDR3 is CASSSSRTSGGWNEQFF. CDR3 coding DNA: TGTGCCAGCAGCTCATCCCGGACTAGCGGGGGGTGGAATGAGCAGTTCTTC.

This clonotype occurred many times. The chain recombines TRBV12-3 or TRBV12-4 with TRBJ1-5, with TRBD1 as a possible D gene (5 bases). Deletions cut 5 bases from V and 2 bases from J, with 13 bases between. CDR3 length: 15 amino acids. CDR3 coding DNA: TGTGCCAGCAGTCGAGGGGAAGGGGGCAATCAGCCCCAGCATTTT. It encodes CASSRGEGGNQPQHF.

The V and J genes are TRBV4-2 and TRBJ2-5; D might be TRBD1 (6 bases). Trimming cost V 0 bases and J 2 bases, with 19 bases left between them. The germline V gene encodes CDR1 LGHNA and CDR2 YNFKEQ. The CDR3 runs 18 residues. CDR3 residues: CASSQDRVGDTPQETQYF. The CDR3, as DNA: TGTGCCAGCAGCCAAGATCGGGTGGGGGACACTCCGCAAGAGACCCAGTACTTC.

This clonotype was seen ten or more times. The CDR3 spells CAISGDTEDYGYTF. CDR3 coding DNA: TGTGCCATCAGTGGTGACACCGAGGACTATGGCTACACCTTC. This chain uses TRBV10-3 with TRBJ1-2, with unresolved D. Trimming stripped 4 bases from V and 3 bases from J, with 12 bases between. CDR1 and CDR2 (germline): ENHRY, SYGVKD. The CDR3 is made up of 14 amino acids.

The rearrangement joins TRBV9 to TRBJ2-3, with TRBD2 matching over 14 bases. Trimming cost V 0 bases and J 4 bases; bases outside gene matches: 4. The CDR3 covers 17 residues. CDR1 and CDR2 from the germline V gene are SGDLS and YYNGEE. This CDR3 is CASSVGGLAGAADTQYF. CDR3 DNA sequence: TGTGCCAGCAGCGTAGGGGGACTAGCGGGAGCAGCAGATACGCAGTATTTT. Full variable domain (rest looked up from reference TRBV9 and TRBJ2-3): DSGVTQTPKHLITATGQRVTLRCSPRSGDLSVYWYQQSLDQGLQFLIQYYNGEERAKGNILERFSAQQFPDLHSELNLSSLELGDSALYFCASSVGGLAGAADTQYFGPGTRLTVL.

This clonotype has ten or more counts. The chain recombines TRBV4-1 with TRBJ1-2; no firm D call. This CDR3 region has 14 residues. Germline V gene sequence: CDR1 MGHRA, CDR2 YSYEKL. Trimming removed 2 bases at V and 4 bases at J, with 11 bases between. The CDR3 nucleotides are TGCGCCAGCAGCCAACCCCGGGCAGTCTATGGCTACACCTTC. It yields the protein CASSQPRAVYGYTF.

Ten or more counts support this clonotype. This chain uses TRBV11-2 with TRBJ1-5, with D unclear. Germline V gene sequence: CDR1 SGHAT, CDR2 FQNNGV. The length of the CDR3 is 13 residues. Trimming cost V 1 base and J 6 bases, with 7 bases left between them. CDR3 sequence: CASSLVLGQPQHF. The CDR3 bases are TGTGCCAGCAGCTTAGTCCTGGGTCAGCCCCAGCATTTT.

This clonotype was detected many times. The chain couples TRBV24-1 to TRBJ2-1; the match to TRBD2 covers 10 bases. J was trimmed by 8 bases and V by 3 bases; bases with no gene match: 9. Germline V gene lookup returns CDR1 KGHDR and CDR2 SFDVKD. The CDR3 runs 16 residues. The CDR3 sequence: CATSDRSGRGIYEQFF. The CDR3, as DNA: TGTGCCACCAGTGATAGAAGCGGGAGGGGAATCTATGAGCAGTTCTTC.

Many counts were recorded for this clonotype. This sequence joins TRBV7-3 and TRBJ2-3, with D possibly matching TRBD2 (6 bases). Trimming took off 2 bases at V and 1 base at J, with 7 bases between the two ends. The CDR3 extends over 14 amino acids. Germline assignment: CDR1 SGHTA and CDR2 FQGTGA. CDR3 sequence reads: CASSLSGGTDTQYF. As DNA, the CDR3 is TGTGCCAGCAGCTTATCGGGGGGCACAGATACGCAGTATTTT.

This clonotype occurred many times. V is TRBV5-1 and J is TRBJ1-2, with TRBD1 matching over 10 bases. The CDR3 is 14 amino acids. The V and J ends lost 4 bases and 7 bases, in that order; junction bases with no gene match: 7. The V gene's germline CDR1 is SGHRS and CDR2 YFSETQ. CDR3 sequence reads: CASSNGQGEAGYTF. DNA for the CDR3: TGCGCCAGCAGCAACGGACAGGGGGAGGCTGGCTACACCTTC.

This clonotype was observed many times. V usage is TRBV7-9 and J usage is TRBJ1-1; the D gene is possibly TRBD1 (5 bases). The CDR3 is 14 amino acids. The germline CDR1 and CDR2 sequences are SEHNR and FQNEAQ (reference sequence). V lost 2 bases, J lost 5 bases, and 12 bases lay in between. CDR3 bases: TGTGCCAGCAGCTTAAATGGGGGAGAGACTGAAGCTTTCTTT. Its protein is CASSLNGGETEAFF.

A remark on this clonotype: A much larger clone differs by one base, so this may be a read error. The chain employs TRBV20-1 and TRBJ2-1, with 9 positions matching TRBD2. The trim removed 3 bases at V and 4 bases at J, leaving 7 bases unmatched. Germline V lookup: CDR1 DFQATT, CDR2 SNEGSKA (reference sequence). This CDR3 is built from 15 residues. The CDR3 region has the DNA TGCAGTGCTAGCGGTGCGGGAGGGCTATACAATGAGCAGTTCTTC. Translation: CSASGAGGLYNEQFF.

This clonotype was detected ten times or more. V usage is TRBV12-3 or TRBV12-4 and J usage is TRBJ2-1; D unresolved. Trimming stripped 4 bases from V and 6 bases from J, with 13 bases between. This CDR3 spans 14 amino acids. The CDR3 spells CASSSSWLLNEQFF. The CDR3 DNA reads as TGTGCCAGCAGTTCGAGCTGGCTCCTCAATGAGCAGTTCTTC.

This clonotype was seen many times. The rearrangement joins TRBV3-1 to TRBJ2-7; D is perhaps TRBD1 or TRBD2 (6 bases each). Germline assignment: CDR1 LGHDT and CDR2 YNNKEL (reference sequence). V lost 1 base and J 2 bases, leaving 9 bases between the germline ends. The CDR3 extends over 14 amino acids. The CDR3 coding sequence is TGTGCCAGCAGCCAAGCAGGGGAGGCCTACGAGCAGTACTTC. As protein: CASSQAGEAYEQYF.

The gene calls are TRBV7-9 and TRBJ2-7; the D gene is possibly TRBD1 (6 bases). CDR1 is SEHNR and CDR2 is FQNEAQ in the germline V gene (reference sequence). The V gene lost 2 bases and the J gene lost 2 bases, with 7 bases spanning the gap. This CDR3 region has 13 residues. This chain's CDR3 is CASSLKGAYEQYF. The CDR3 DNA sequence: TGTGCCAGCAGCTTAAAGGGGGCCTACGAGCAGTACTTC. The entire variable domain, with the rest obtained from reference TRBV7-9 and TRBJ2-7, is as follows: DTGVSQNPRHKITKRGQNVTFRCDPISEHNRLYWYRQTLGQGPEFLTYFQNEAQLEKSRLLSDRFSAERPKGSFSTLEIQRTEQGDSAMYLCASSLKGAYEQYFGPGTRLTVT.

This clonotype showed up many times. The rearrangement joins TRBV29-1 to TRBJ1-2; weak D call: TRBD1 (5 bases). This CDR3 region has 12 residues. V was cut by 8 bases and J by 13 bases, with 23 bases left in between. Germline V CDR1 and CDR2: SQVTM, ANQGSEA. CDR3 loop: CSTNRLGEGLTF. The CDR3 bases are TGCAGCACGAACCGCCTAGGAGAGGGGCTCACCTTC.

This sequence joins TRBV20-1 and TRBJ2-1; 9 nucleotides align to TRBD2. CDR3 length: 16 amino acids. V shed 1 base and J 6 bases; nucleotides not matched to a gene: 10. Germline CDR1 and CDR2: DFQATT and SNEGSKA (reference sequence). Here the CDR3 reads CSARVPGLARGNEQFF. DNA for the CDR3: TGCAGTGCTAGAGTCCCCGGACTAGCGAGAGGCAATGAGCAGTTCTTC.